These T cell receptor beta chains were read from a single sample in a study of blood T cell repertoires in COVID-19. The table came from immunoSEQ multiplex PCR; TCRdb's copy has only in-frame clones and leaves some out. The sample has tens of thousands of clones, approximately 86% seen once. Source material: peripheral blood. The receptor source for this set is a woman of 80 years or more with acute or convalescent COVID-19. The CDR3 runs from the conserved cysteine through the conserved F or W. The D gene is left open where the match is weak. Expanded clones are given a class, and other clones once, few, many or no size at all.

>-|TRBV29-1|-|TRBJ2-5
TGCAGCGTTGATATCTCTCGAGAGACCCAGTACTTC
CSVDISRETQYF
>-|TRBV19|TRBD1|TRBJ1-2
TGTGCCAGCCGCTCTCAGGGGGCAGGGTATGGCTACACCTTC
CASRSQGAGYGYTF
>-|TRBV7-2|TRBD2|TRBJ2-7
TGTGCCAGCAGCCACACTAGCGGGGGGGCTTACGAGCAGTACTTC
CASSHTSGGAYEQYF
>-|TRBV29-1|TRBD1|TRBJ2-7
TGCAGCGTCAAGGCCGGGACAGGCTCCTACGAGCAGTACTTC
CSVKAGTGSYEQYF
>-|TRBV18|TRBD1|TRBJ1-2
TGTGCCAGCTCACCCGGGACAGGGGGCGGCTATGGCTACACCTTC
CASSPGTGGGYGYTF
>-|TRBV5-5|TRBD1|TRBJ2-2
TGTGCCAGCAGCCGCAAAGGGACAGGAGAACGATGGGTCACCGGGGAGCTGTTTTTT
CASSRKGTGERWVTGELFF
>-|TRBV5-1|TRBD1|TRBJ1-2
TGCGCCAGCAGCTTGGCCGTCGGACAGGGGAATGGCTACACCTTC
CASSLAVGQGNGYTF
>few|TRBV5-6|TRBD1|TRBJ1-2
TGTGCCAGCAGGAAAGGGACAGACTATAACTATGGCTACACCTTC
CASRKGTDYNYGYTF
>-|TRBV18|-|TRBJ2-5
TGTGCCAGCTCACCCGGGGTACAAGAGACCCAGTACTTC
CASSPGVQETQYF
>-|TRBV28|-|TRBJ1-1
TGTGCCAGCAGTTTATGGCGCCGGGAAGCTTTCTTT
CASSLWRREAFF
>-|TRBV10-3|-|TRBJ2-5
TGTGCCATCAGTGAGTCGGCCAGGCTAGAGACCCAGTACTTC
CAISESARLETQYF
>-|TRBV7-9|-|TRBJ1-5
TGTGCCAGCAGCCCCGTTGGAACAGGGACAAGTCAGCCCCAGCATTTT
CASSPVGTGTSQPQHF
>-|TRBV4-1|TRBD1|TRBJ2-7
TGCGCCAGCAGCCGCTCATCGGGACAGCCCTACGAGCAGTACTTC
CASSRSSGQPYEQYF
>-|TRBV2|TRBD1|TRBJ1-2
TGTGCCAGCAGTTCGGACAGGTCCAACTATGGCTACACCTTC
CASSSDRSNYGYTF
>-|TRBV7-9|-|TRBJ1-4
TGTGCCAGCAGCTTAAGGGGCGCTAATGAAAAACTGTTTTTT
CASSLRGANEKLFF
>once|TRBV6-5|-|TRBJ2-3
TGTGCCAGCAAAGATAGCGGACGCACAGATACGCAGTATTTT
CASKDSGRTDTQYF
>-|TRBV5-1|TRBD1|TRBJ1-1
TGCGCCAGCAGCTTGGGACAGGGGAGGATGAACACTGAAGCTTTCTTT
CASSLGQGRMNTEAFF
>-|TRBV11-2|TRBD2|TRBJ2-3
TGTGCCAGCAGCTTAGACCTAGCGGGCAATACAGATACGCAGTATTTT
CASSLDLAGNTDTQYF
>-|TRBV2|-|TRBJ1-5
TGTGCCACACGAGGCTATAGCAATCAGCCCCAGCATTTT
CATRGYSNQPQHF
>-|TRBV4-2|TRBD2|TRBJ2-3
TGTGCCAGCAGCCTTAGCGGGGGGACTAGCACAGATACGCAGTATTTT
CASSLSGGTSTDTQYF
>-|TRBV5-1|-|TRBJ1-4
TGCGCCAGCAGCTTGACAGGGTCTACAACTAATGAAAAACTGTTTTTT
CASSLTGSTTNEKLFF
>-|TRBV27|-|TRBJ1-2
TGTGCCAGCAGTTCGCCCGCAGGGTACGGCTACACCTTC
CASSSPAGYGYTF
>-|TRBV7-2|TRBD2|TRBJ2-7
TGTGCCAGCAGCTTAGCTCCGGGACTAGCGTGGCAGTACTTC
CASSLAPGLAWQYF
>-|TRBV5-1|TRBD1|TRBJ1-6
TGCGCCAGCAGCTTGATCGGAGGGGGCTTTTCACCCCTCCACTTT
CASSLIGGGFSPLHF
>-|TRBV5-1|TRBD1|TRBJ2-2
TGCGCCAGCAGCCCACTCGACAGGGGACCCGGGGAGCTGTTTTTT
CASSPLDRGPGELFF
>-|TRBV5-4|-|TRBJ2-7
TGTGCCAGCAGCTTTATCACTAGCAACGAGCAGTACTTC
CASSFITSNEQYF
>-|TRBV2|-|TRBJ2-1
TGTGCCAGCAGTGTTGGGAGTCCCTCCTACAATGAGCAGTTCTTC
CASSVGSPSYNEQFF
>-|TRBV11-3|-|TRBJ2-7
TGTGCCAGCAGCTCAGCCTACGAGCAGTACTTC
CASSSAYEQYF
>-|TRBV5-1|-|TRBJ1-4
TGCGCCAGCAGCTCCGGGACACTCGCAACTAATGAAAAACTGTTTTTT
CASSSGTLATNEKLFF
>-|TRBV2|TRBD1|TRBJ1-5
TGTGCCAGCAGAGGGGACAGGGGCAATCAGCCCCAGCATTTT
CASRGDRGNQPQHF
>once|TRBV19|TRBD2|TRBJ2-7
TGTGCCAGTAGCCTGACTAGCGGGGACCTGGGGGAGCAGTACTTC
CASSLTSGDLGEQYF
>-|TRBV6-5|-|TRBJ2-4
TGTGCCAGCAGTTACGGAGGGGGCCTAGCCAAAAACATTCAGTACTTT
CASSYGGGLAKNIQYF
>few|TRBV7-9|TRBD2|TRBJ2-1
TGTGCCAGCAGCAGTACTAGCGGGGGCCCGGGAGAGCAGTTCTTC
CASSSTSGGPGEQFF
>-|TRBV6-5|TRBD2|TRBJ2-7
TGTGCCAGCAGGGCTCGGGGGGGCCGGGACGAGCAGTACTTC
CASRARGGRDEQYF
>-|TRBV2|-|TRBJ1-2
TGTGCCAGCATTCCTCAGGGGTTGGACTATGGCTACACCTTC
CASIPQGLDYGYTF
>-|TRBV6-5|-|TRBJ2-7
TGTGCCAGCAAACTCGACCTTGGGAGCTCCTACGAGCAGTACTTC
CASKLDLGSSYEQYF
>-|TRBV1|-|TRBJ1-1
TGCACCAGCAGCCAGGGGGAGGGCAGATTGGACACTGAAGCTTTCTTT
CTSSQGEGRLDTEAFF
>-|TRBV6-5|TRBD2|TRBJ2-3
TGTGCCAGCACCAGGGAGGGGCGAGATACGCAGTATTTT
CASTREGRDTQYF
>-|TRBV3-1/TRBV3-2|-|TRBJ2-3
TGTGCCAGCAGCCAACTAGCCGGCACAGATACGCAGTATTTT
CASSQLAGTDTQYF
>-|TRBV5-1|TRBD1|TRBJ1-5
TGCGCCAGCAGGGAGACAGGGCTAAATCAGCCCCAGCATTTT
CASRETGLNQPQHF
>-|TRBV18|-|TRBJ1-3
TGTGCCAGCTCACCTTCACAGGGAAGCTCTGGAAACACCATATATTTT
CASSPSQGSSGNTIYF
>-|TRBV5-1|TRBD1|TRBJ1-2
TGCGCCAGCAGCTTGGCAGGGGGAGTGGGCTACACCTTC
CASSLAGGVGYTF
>-|TRBV5-1|-|TRBJ1-1
TGCGCCAGCAGTGGACCTCTCGCGGGCACTGAAGCTTTCTTT
CASSGPLAGTEAFF
>-|TRBV6-1|-|TRBJ1-2
TGTGCCAGCAGTGAATCCGGGGGTAACTATGGCTACACCTTC
CASSESGGNYGYTF
>-|TRBV5-8|-|TRBJ1-1
TGTGCCAGCAGCTGGGACGGAGGGAAGACTGAAGCTTTCTTT
CASSWDGGKTEAFF
>-|TRBV19|TRBD1|TRBJ2-7
TGTGCCAGTAGCGCCGGGACAGGGGGCTTCTCCACCTACGAGCAGTACTTC
CASSAGTGGFSTYEQYF
>-|TRBV19|-|TRBJ1-1
TGTGCCAGTAGAACCCCCAGGGCTCGGAACACTGAAGCTTTCTTT
CASRTPRARNTEAFF
>few|TRBV7-2|-|TRBJ2-5
TGTGCCAGCAGCAGGGAACAGGGGTCGGGGGGGGAGACCCAGTACTTC
CASSREQGSGGETQYF
>-|TRBV24-1|TRBD1|TRBJ2-7
TGTGCCACCAGTGTCTCCGGGACAGGGGGCTTGGACGAGCAGTACTTC
CATSVSGTGGLDEQYF
>-|TRBV11-2|TRBD2|TRBJ2-2
TGTGCCAGCTCCCGGGGGGTGAACACCGGGGAGCTGTTTTTT
CASSRGVNTGELFF
>once|TRBV7-9|-|TRBJ2-3
TGTGCCAGCAGCCACTACAGGCTAGGCACAGATACGCAGTATTTT
CASSHYRLGTDTQYF
>-|TRBV6-1|-|TRBJ1-2
TGTGCCAGCAGTGAATACGGGGGACCTAACTATGGCTACACCTTC
CASSEYGGPNYGYTF
>-|TRBV6-2/TRBV6-3|TRBD2|TRBJ2-1
TGTGCCAGTAGTCTAGCGGTTACCTACAATGAGCAGTTCTTC
CASSLAVTYNEQFF